This T cell receptor (beta chain) was identified during a study of T cell changes during pregnancy in multiple sclerosis. Sequencing was performed with immunoSEQ multiplex PCR; in TCRdb, only in-frame clones are kept and a portion is missing. The sample includes about 51,000 clones, roughly 92% of them seen just once. The CDR3 has 14 amino acids. Germline CDR1 reads SGHDT; CDR2 reads YYEEEE. V lost 1 base and J lost 4, with 10 bases in between. The source of this sequence is a female donor with multiple sclerosis, enrolled in a pregnancy study. The specimen was CD4+ T cells from peripheral blood mononuclear cells, collected in the second trimester of pregnancy. The chain carries TRBV5-6 and TRBJ2-3; a weak D match, TRBD1 (6 bases). DNA for the CDR3: TGTGCCAGCAGCTTGACAGGGCCGCCAGATACGCAGTATTTT. Its protein product is CASSLTGPPDTQYF.